This T cell receptor (beta chain) was sequenced during a study of T cell responses to AZD1222 COVID-19 vaccine. Profiling relied on immunoSEQ multiplex PCR, and the TCRdb table lists in-frame clones only, not all of them. The sample carries some 120,000 clones, around 89% recorded once. For this clone: The antigen remains undetermined.

Germline V gives CDR1 SSHAT, CDR2 FNYEAQ (reference sequence). Trimming took 2 bases from V and 6 from J; bases not matched to a gene: 2. The length of the CDR3 is 15 residues. Findings and caveats of the study: Seropositive at baseline were only a handful of AZD1222 recipients. Variant regions that are unmutated are reportedly the target of nearly half of spike-specific TCRs. Regions 160-218 and 743-854 dominated among vaccine-associated CD4 TCRs spanning spike. Clonal diversity was possibly underestimated; the donors were predominantly white British and more often female.

This sample comprised peripheral blood, obtained on day 0 of MenACWY control vaccination. The origin of this receptor is an adult in good health. This chain joins TRBV7-7 and TRBJ2-1; 12 nucleotides match TRBD2. The CDR3 spells CASSLLAGGTNEQFF. In DNA form, the CDR3 reads TGTGCCAGCAGCTTACTAGCGGGAGGGACCAATGAGCAGTTCTTC.